This TCR beta chain was identified during a study of Tregs in tolerant kidney transplant recipients. As to this clone: Its antigen is as yet unknown. The read terminates 3 residues ahead of where the CDR3 ends, so the germline J gene completes it.

This CDR3 has 17 amino acids. CDR1 is SGHVS and CDR2 is FNYEAQ in the germline V gene. Unmatched junction bases numbered 6, after V lost 2 bases and J lost 0 bases. The table came from immunoSEQ multiplex PCR; TCRdb's copy has only in-frame clones and leaves some out. This table lists 30,000 to 35,000 clones. General observations from the study: Antigen-driven expansion was suggested because donor-specific Tregs expanded more than all Tregs in tolerant patients.

This material consisted of CD8+ T cells from blood, taken before the transplant. The rearrangement joins TRBV7-6 to TRBJ2-3; 9 nucleotides line up with TRBD1. The sequence derives from a human donor who received a combined kidney and bone marrow transplant. CDR3 region: CASSLFGGTGSTDTQYF. The covered CDR3 bases are TGTGCCAGCAGCTTATTCGGGGGGACAGGGAGCACAGATACG. The full variable domain, rest sourced from reference TRBV7-6 and TRBJ2-3, is GAGVSQSPRYKVTKRGQDVALRCDPISGHVSLYWYRQALGQGPEFLTYFNYEAQQDKSGLPNDRFSAERPEGSISTLTIQRTEQRDSAMYRCASSLFGGTGSTDTQYFGPGTRLTVL.